The present T cell receptor beta chain was sequenced within a study of blood T cell repertoires in COVID-19. Study background: The analysed material was cDNA or gDNA that came from T cells, B-cell-depleted T cells, or PBMCs.

As originally analysed: Amplification with reference gene primers provided the estimates of nucleated cell counts. The repertoire was sequenced with immunoSEQ multiplex PCR; TCRdb's copy has only in-frame clones and lacks some. That table furnishes V, J and clone size, whereas the DNA furnished D and trimming. The profile shows 100,000 to 150,000 clones, less than 85% of them singletons. This clone was seen a handful of times. Germline values: CDR1 GTSNPN, CDR2 SVGIG (reference sequence). This CDR3 region has 13 residues. The ends lost 4 bases at V and 7 bases at J; junction bases unmatched: 4. This rearrangement joins TRBV30 to TRBJ1-6, with 7 bases aligning to TRBD1. This sequence was found in a woman in her sixties with acute or convalescent COVID-19. The specimen sequenced was peripheral blood. CDR3 in DNA: TGTGCCTGGATGTCAGGGGGGAATTCACCCCTCCACTTT. Its protein product is CAWMSGGNSPLHF.